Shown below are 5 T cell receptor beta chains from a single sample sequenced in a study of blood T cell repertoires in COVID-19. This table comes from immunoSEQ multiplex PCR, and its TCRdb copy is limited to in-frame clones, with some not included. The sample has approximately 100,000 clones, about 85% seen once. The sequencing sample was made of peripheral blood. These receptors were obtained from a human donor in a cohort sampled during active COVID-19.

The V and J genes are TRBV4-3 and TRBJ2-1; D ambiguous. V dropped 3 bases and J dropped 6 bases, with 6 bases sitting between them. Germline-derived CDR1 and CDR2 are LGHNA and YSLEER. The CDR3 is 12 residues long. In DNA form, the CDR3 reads TGCGCCAGCAGCCACCCCCGCAATGAGCAGTTCTTC. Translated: CASSHPRNEQFF.

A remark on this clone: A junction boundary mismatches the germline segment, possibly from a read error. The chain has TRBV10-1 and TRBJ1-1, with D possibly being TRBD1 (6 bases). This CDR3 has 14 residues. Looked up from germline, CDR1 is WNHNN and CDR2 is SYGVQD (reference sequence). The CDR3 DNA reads TGCCCCAGAAGAACAGGGAAAAGGGACACTGAAGCTTTCTTT. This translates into CPRRTGKRDTEAFF.

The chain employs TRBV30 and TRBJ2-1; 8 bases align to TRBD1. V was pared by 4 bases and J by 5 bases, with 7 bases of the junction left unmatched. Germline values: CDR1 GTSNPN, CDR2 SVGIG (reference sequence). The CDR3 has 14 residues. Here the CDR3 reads CAWTPDRVDNEQFF. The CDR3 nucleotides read TGTGCCTGGACCCCGGACAGGGTGGACAATGAGCAGTTCTTC.

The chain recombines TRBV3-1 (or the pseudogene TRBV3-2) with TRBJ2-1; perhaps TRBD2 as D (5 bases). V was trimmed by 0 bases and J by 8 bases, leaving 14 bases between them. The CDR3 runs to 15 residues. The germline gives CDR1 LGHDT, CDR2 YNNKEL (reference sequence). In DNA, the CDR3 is TGTGCCAGCAGCCAAGAAATCGGGGTAGCAGATGAGCAGTTCTTC. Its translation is CASSQEIGVADEQFF.

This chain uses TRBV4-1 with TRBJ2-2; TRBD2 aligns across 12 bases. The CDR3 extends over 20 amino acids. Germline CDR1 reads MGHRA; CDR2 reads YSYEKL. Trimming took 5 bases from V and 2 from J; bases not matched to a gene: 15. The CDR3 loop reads CASSKKGYLAGGTNTGELFF. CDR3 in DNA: TGCGCCAGCAGCAAAAAAGGGTACCTAGCGGGGGGGACTAACACCGGGGAGCTGTTTTTT.